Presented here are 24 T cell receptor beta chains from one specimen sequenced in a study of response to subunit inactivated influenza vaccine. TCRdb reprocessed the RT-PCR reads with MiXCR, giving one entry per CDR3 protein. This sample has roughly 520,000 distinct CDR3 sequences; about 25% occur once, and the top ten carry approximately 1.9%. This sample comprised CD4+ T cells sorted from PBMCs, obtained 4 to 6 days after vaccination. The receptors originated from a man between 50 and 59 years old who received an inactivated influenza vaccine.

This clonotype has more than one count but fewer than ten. CDR3 sequence: CASSFLHTRLFF. CDR3 coding DNA: TGTGCCAGCAGTTTTTTACACACACGGCTGTTTTTT. The chain links TRBV12-3 or TRBV12-4 to TRBJ2-2, with D hard to call. The CDR3 is made up of 12 amino acids. V was shortened by 3 bases and J by 13 bases, with 12 bases between the two germline ends.

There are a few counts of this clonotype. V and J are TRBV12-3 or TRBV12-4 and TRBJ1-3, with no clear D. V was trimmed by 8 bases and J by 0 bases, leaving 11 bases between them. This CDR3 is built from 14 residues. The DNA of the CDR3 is TGTGCCAGCGAAGGGCTGATCTCTGGAAACACCATATATTTT. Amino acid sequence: CASEGLISGNTIYF.

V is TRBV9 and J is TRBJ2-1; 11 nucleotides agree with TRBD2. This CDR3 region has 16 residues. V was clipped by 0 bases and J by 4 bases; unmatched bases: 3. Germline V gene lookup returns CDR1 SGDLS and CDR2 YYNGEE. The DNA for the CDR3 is TGTGCCAGCAGCGTAGGGTCTAGCGGGGGGTACAATGAGCAGTTCTTC. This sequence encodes CASSVGSSGGYNEQFF.

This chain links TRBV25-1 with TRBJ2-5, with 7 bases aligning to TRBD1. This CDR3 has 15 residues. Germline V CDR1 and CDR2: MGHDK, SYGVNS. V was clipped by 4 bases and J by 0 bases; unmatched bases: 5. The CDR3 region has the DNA TGTGCCAGCAGTGGACGGGACAGTTACCAAGAGACCCAGTACTTC. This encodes CASSGRDSYQETQYF.

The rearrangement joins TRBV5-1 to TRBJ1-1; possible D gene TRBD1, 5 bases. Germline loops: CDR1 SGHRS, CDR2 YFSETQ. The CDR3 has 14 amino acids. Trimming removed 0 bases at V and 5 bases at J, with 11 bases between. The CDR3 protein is CASSLEQGGTEAFF. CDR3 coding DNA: TGCGCCAGCAGCTTGGAGCAGGGAGGGACTGAAGCTTTCTTT.

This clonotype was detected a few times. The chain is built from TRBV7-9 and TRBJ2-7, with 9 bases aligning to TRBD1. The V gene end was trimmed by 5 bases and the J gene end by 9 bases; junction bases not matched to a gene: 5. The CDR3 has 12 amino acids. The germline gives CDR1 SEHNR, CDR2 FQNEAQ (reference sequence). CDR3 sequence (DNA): TGTGCCAGCAGCGTGGACAGGGGCAGGCAGTACTTC. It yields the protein CASSVDRGRQYF.

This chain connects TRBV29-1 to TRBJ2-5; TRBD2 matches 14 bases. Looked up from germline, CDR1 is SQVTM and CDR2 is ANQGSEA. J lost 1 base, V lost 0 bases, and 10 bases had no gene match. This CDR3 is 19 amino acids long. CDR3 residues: CSVEDSGTSGGGVQETQYF. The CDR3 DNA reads TGCAGCGTTGAAGATTCCGGGACTAGCGGGGGAGGGGTCCAAGAGACCCAGTACTTC.

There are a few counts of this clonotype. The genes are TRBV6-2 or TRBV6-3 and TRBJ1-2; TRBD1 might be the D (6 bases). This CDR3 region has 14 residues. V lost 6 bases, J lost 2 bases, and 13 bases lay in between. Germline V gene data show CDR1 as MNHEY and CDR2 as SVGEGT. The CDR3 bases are TGTGCCAGCAGGGGTCCGGGGGCCAACTATGGCTACACCTTC. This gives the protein CASRGPGANYGYTF.

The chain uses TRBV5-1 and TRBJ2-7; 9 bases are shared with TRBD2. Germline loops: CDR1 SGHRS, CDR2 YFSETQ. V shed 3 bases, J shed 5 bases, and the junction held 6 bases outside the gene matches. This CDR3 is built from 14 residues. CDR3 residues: CASSSGTSIHEQYF. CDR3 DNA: TGCGCCAGCAGCTCCGGGACTAGCATCCACGAGCAGTACTTC. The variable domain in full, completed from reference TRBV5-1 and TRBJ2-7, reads KAGVTQTPRYLIKTRGQQVTLSCSPISGHRSVSWYQQTPGQGLQFLFEYFSETQRNKGNFPGRFSGRQFSNSRSEMNVSTLELGDSALYLCASSSGTSIHEQYFGPGTRLTVT.

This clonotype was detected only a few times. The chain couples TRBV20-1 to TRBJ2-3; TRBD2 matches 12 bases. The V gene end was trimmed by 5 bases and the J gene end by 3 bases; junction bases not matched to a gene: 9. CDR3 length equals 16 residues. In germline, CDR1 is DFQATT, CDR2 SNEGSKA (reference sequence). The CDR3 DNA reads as TGCAGTGCTGAAAGACTAGCGGGAGCATGGACAGATACGCAGTATTTT. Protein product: CSAERLAGAWTDTQYF.

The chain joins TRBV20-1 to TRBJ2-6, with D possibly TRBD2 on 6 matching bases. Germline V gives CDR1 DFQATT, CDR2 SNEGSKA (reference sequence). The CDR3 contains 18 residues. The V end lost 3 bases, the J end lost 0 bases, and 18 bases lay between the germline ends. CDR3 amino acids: CSARGRPREPSGANVLTF. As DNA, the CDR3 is TGCAGTGCTAGGGGCCGTCCCCGGGAGCCCTCTGGGGCCAACGTCCTGACTTTC.

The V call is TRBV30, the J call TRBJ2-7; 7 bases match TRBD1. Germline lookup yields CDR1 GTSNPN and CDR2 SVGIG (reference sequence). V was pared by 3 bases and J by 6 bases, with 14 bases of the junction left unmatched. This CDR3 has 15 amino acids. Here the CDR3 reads CAWRMGNDRAGEQYF. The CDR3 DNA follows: TGTGCCTGGAGGATGGGGAATGACAGGGCGGGCGAGCAGTACTTC.

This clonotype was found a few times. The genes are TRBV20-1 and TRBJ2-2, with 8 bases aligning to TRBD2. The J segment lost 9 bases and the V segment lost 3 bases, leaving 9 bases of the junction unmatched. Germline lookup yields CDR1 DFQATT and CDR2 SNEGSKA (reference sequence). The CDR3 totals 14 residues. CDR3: CSASIAGGPRELFF. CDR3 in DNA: TGCAGTGCTAGCATTGCGGGAGGACCTAGGGAGCTGTTTTTT.

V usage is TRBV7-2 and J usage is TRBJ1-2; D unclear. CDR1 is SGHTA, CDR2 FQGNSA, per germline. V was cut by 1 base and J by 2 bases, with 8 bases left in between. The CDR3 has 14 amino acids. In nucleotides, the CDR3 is TGTGCCAGCAGCTTAGTTCAGGAAAACTATGGCTACACCTTC. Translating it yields CASSLVQENYGYTF. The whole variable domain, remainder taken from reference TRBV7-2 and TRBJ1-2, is GAGVSQSPSNKVTEKGKDVELRCDPISGHTALYWYRQSLGQGLEFLIYFQGNSAPDKSGLPSDRFSAERTGGSVSTLTIQRTQQEDSAVYLCASSLVQENYGYTFGSGTRLTVV.

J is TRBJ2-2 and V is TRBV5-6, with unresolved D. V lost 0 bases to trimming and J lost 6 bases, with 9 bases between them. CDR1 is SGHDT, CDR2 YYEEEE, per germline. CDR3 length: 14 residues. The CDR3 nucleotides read TGTGCCAGCAGCTTGGTTCAGTTTCCCGGGGAGCTGTTTTTT. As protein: CASSLVQFPGELFF.

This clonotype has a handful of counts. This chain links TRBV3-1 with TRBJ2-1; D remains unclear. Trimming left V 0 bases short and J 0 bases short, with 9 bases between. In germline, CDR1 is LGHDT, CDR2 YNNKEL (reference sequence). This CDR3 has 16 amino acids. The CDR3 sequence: CASSQDFLASYNEQFF. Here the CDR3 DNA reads TGTGCCAGCAGCCAAGATTTCTTAGCCTCCTACAATGAGCAGTTCTTC.

For the CDR3, the DNA is TGTGCCACCAGTGATGAGGACGGAGCCACAGATACGCAGTATTTT. Its protein product is CATSDEDGATDTQYF. The chain has TRBV24-1 and TRBJ2-3; D gene unclear. This CDR3 comprises 15 residues. Germline V CDR1 and CDR2: KGHDR, SFDVKD. The V end lost 3 bases, the J end lost 2 bases, and 11 bases lay between the germline ends.

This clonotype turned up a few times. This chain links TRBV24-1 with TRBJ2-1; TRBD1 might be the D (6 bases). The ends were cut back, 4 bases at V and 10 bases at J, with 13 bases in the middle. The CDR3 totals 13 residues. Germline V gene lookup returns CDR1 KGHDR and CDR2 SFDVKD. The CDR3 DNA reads TGTGCCACCAGTGAGCTACAGGGTCGGGAGCAGTTCTTC. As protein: CATSELQGREQFF.

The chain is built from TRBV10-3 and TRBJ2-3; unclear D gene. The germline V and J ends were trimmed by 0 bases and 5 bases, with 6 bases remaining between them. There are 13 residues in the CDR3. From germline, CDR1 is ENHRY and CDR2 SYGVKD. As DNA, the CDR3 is TGTGCCATCAGTGAGTCTATCCAAGATACGCAGTATTTT. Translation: CAISESIQDTQYF.

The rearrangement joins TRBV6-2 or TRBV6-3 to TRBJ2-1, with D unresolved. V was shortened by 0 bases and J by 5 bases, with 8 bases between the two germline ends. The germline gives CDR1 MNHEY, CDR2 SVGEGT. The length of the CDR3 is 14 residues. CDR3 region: CASSYSPPNNEQFF. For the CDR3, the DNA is TGTGCCAGCAGTTACTCCCCACCTAACAATGAGCAGTTCTTC.

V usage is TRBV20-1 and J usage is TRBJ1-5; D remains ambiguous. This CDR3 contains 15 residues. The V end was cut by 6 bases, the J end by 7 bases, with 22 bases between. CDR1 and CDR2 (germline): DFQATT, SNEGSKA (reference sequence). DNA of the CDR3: TGCAGTGCCGCTCCGGCGGACGGGAGAAAGCAGCCCCAGCATTTT. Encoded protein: CSAAPADGRKQPQHF.

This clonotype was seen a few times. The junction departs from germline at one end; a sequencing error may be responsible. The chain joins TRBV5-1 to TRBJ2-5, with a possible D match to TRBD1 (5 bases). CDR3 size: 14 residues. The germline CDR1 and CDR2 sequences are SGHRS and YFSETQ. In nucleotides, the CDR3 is TGTGCCAGCAGTCCGACAGCGTACCAAGAGACCCAGTACTTC. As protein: CASSPTAYQETQYF.

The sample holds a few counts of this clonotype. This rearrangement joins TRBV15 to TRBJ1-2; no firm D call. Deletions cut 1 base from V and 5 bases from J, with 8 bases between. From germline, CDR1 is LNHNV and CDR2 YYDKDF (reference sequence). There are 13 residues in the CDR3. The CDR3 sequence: CATSRGGDYGYTF. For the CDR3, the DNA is TGTGCCACCAGCAGAGGCGGTGATTATGGCTACACCTTC. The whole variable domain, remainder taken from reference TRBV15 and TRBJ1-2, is DAMVIQNPRYQVTQFGKPVTLSCSQTLNHNVMYWYQQKSSQAPKLLFHYYDKDFNNEADTPDNFQSRRPNTSFCFLDIRSPGLGDTAMYLCATSRGGDYGYTFGSGTRLTVV.

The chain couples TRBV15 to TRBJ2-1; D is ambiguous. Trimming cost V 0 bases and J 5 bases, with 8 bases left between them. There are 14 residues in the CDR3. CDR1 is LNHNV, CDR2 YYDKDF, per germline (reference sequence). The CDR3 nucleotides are TGTGCCACCAGCAGAGAGCTGGTTGACAATGAGCAGTTCTTC. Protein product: CATSRELVDNEQFF.